Shown below are 30 T cell receptor beta chains from a single sample sequenced in a study of cytomegalovirus exposure and HLA in healthy donors. The study ran its PCR with 60 Vbeta and 13 Jbeta primers. Measured with immunoSEQ multiplex PCR; TCRdb has only the in-frame clones, and not every one. The data show more than 85,000 clones, with 75% to 85% seen just once and about 5.9% held by the top ten. The specimen sequenced was PBMCs. The receptors were sampled from a man aged 18 to 29 in good health and CMV-seronegative.

The V and J genes are TRBV19 and TRBJ1-1; 7 bases align to TRBD1. The V gene end was trimmed by 1 base and the J gene end by 7 bases; junction bases not matched to a gene: 9. Per germline, CDR1 LNHDA and CDR2 SQIVND (reference sequence). CDR3 length: 15 residues. CDR3 residues: CASSIVWTGRNEAFF. The CDR3 DNA is TGTGCCAGTAGTATAGTCTGGACAGGTAGAAATGAAGCTTTCTTT. The whole variable domain, filled in from reference TRBV19 and TRBJ1-1, reads DGGITQSPKYLFRKEGQNVTLSCEQNLNHDAMYWYRQDPGQGLRLIYYSQIVNDFQKGDIAEGYSVSREKKESFPLTVTSAQKNPTAFYLCASSIVWTGRNEAFFGQGTRLTVV.

The chain joins TRBV30 to TRBJ1-2; D unresolved. CDR1 is GTSNPN and CDR2 is SVGIG in the germline V gene (reference sequence). Trimming took off 2 bases at V and 8 bases at J, with 15 bases between the two ends. The CDR3 spans 13 residues. CDR3 nucleotide sequence: TGTGCCTGGAGTTCCAACCGCCCCCGGGGCTACACCTTC. Protein sequence: CAWSSNRPRGYTF.

This clone occurred a few times. CDR3 protein: CASSRRDRYYEQYF. Here the CDR3 DNA reads TGTGCCAGCAGCCGCCGGGACAGATACTACGAGCAGTACTTC. The chain carries TRBV5-8 and TRBJ2-7; 7 bases match TRBD1. V dropped 4 bases and J dropped 3; count of bases not matched to a gene: 7. The germline gives CDR1 SGHTS, CDR2 YDEGEE. The CDR3 is 14 amino acids.

The chain employs TRBV6-6 and TRBJ1-5; D remains ambiguous. Trimming took 1 base from V and 14 from J, leaving 21 bases between them. The germline V gene encodes CDR1 MNHNY and CDR2 SVGAGI (reference sequence). The CDR3 consists of 15 residues. CDR3 in DNA: TGTGCCAGCAGTTACTTTTCTGGTTCCCCGCGCCTCGAGCATTTT. The encoded protein is CASSYFSGSPRLEHF.

This clone was observed a single time. The chain employs TRBV30 and TRBJ2-1, with TRBD2 matching over 8 bases. CDR3 length equals 13 residues. V was pared by 1 base and J by 9 bases, with 5 bases of the junction left unmatched. Germline lookup yields CDR1 GTSNPN and CDR2 SVGIG (reference sequence). The CDR3 DNA reads TGTGCCTGGAGTGGGACTAGCCCGGCTGAGCAGTTCTTC. It encodes CAWSGTSPAEQFF.

The rearrangement links TRBV7-8 to TRBJ2-7; 8 positions match TRBD2. The CDR3 sequence is 17 residues long. V lost 1 base and J lost 1; bases outside the gene matches: 9. CDR1 SGHVS and CDR2 FQNEAQ come from the germline V gene. This chain's CDR3 is CASSLEFPGLGSYEQYF. CDR3 DNA: TGTGCCAGCAGCTTAGAGTTTCCGGGACTAGGTTCCTACGAGCAGTACTTC.

This rearrangement joins TRBV11-3 to TRBJ2-6, with D possibly matching TRBD1 (6 bases). V lost 5 bases and J lost 0, with 17 bases in between. Germline V gene lookup returns CDR1 SGHNT and CDR2 YENEEA. This CDR3 has 18 amino acids. The CDR3 loop reads CASSPRIQGASGANVLTF. In nucleotides, the CDR3 is TGTGCCAGCAGCCCTAGAATACAGGGAGCCTCTGGGGCCAACGTCCTGACTTTC.

This chain uses TRBV4-2 with TRBJ2-7; possible D gene TRBD2, 5 bases. Germline V CDR1 and CDR2: LGHNA, YNFKEQ. Trimming removed 0 bases from V and 5 bases from J, with 14 bases in between. This CDR3 comprises 15 residues. The CDR3 loop reads CASSQDPGGWDEQYF. The CDR3 DNA is TGTGCCAGCAGCCAAGATCCGGGCGGGTGGGACGAGCAGTACTTC.

The genes are TRBV2 and TRBJ2-3, with a weak D call TRBD2 (6 bases). V dropped 7 bases and J dropped 6 bases, with 14 bases sitting between them. Per the germline V gene, CDR1 is SNHLY and CDR2 is FYNNEI. This CDR3 spans 13 amino acids. CDR3 loop: CASTIRRGDTQYF. CDR3 nucleotide sequence: TGTGCCAGCACGATACGGAGGGGCGATACGCAGTATTTT.

This clone was observed a single time. The chain carries TRBV10-1 and TRBJ2-1; the D gene is possibly TRBD1 (6 bases). Germline loops: CDR1 WNHNN, CDR2 SYGVQD (reference sequence). This CDR3 has 15 amino acids. Trimming left V 2 bases short and J 7 bases short, with 15 bases between. CDR3 sequence: CASSEGQRAWNEQFF. The CDR3 DNA reads TGCGCCAGCAGTGAGGGACAGAGGGCATGGAATGAGCAGTTCTTC.

The chain links TRBV5-4 to TRBJ1-5, with a weak D call TRBD1 (5 bases). The V gene's germline CDR1 is SGHNT and CDR2 YYREEE (reference sequence). This CDR3 contains 13 residues. Deletions cut 4 bases from V and 3 bases from J, with 8 bases between. The CDR3 coding sequence is TGTGCCAGCAGCCAGGGCCCCAATCAGCCCCAGCATTTT. Translating gives CASSQGPNQPQHF.

V gene TRBV7-3 combines with J gene TRBJ2-3, with unresolved D. The CDR3 consists of 13 residues. V shed 3 bases and J shed 3 bases, with 7 bases lying between them. Looked up from germline, CDR1 is SGHTA and CDR2 is FQGTGA. The DNA for the CDR3 is TGTGCCAGCAGCTTTAGCATGACAGATACGCAGTATTTT. This codes for CASSFSMTDTQYF.

The gene calls are TRBV11-2 and TRBJ2-3; D is perhaps TRBD1 (5 bases). V was shortened by 1 base and J by 4 bases, with 21 bases between the two germline ends. The CDR3 consists of 18 residues. Germline V gene data show CDR1 as SGHAT and CDR2 as FQNNGV. The CDR3 coding sequence is TGTGCCAGCAGCTTAGTGAGCTTCACCCACCTAGGGGCAGATACGCAGTATTTT. Protein product: CASSLVSFTHLGADTQYF.

This clone was detected a few times. The chain uses TRBV6-5 and TRBJ1-1, with D uncertain. Germline V CDR1 and CDR2: MNHEY, SVGAGI. V lost 7 bases to trimming and J lost 10 bases, with 19 bases between them. The CDR3 runs 13 residues. The CDR3 DNA sequence: TGTGCCAGCATGGGCACAGATGGTATTCGAGCTTTCTTT. Translated, it gives CASMGTDGIRAFF.

This clone was observed a handful of times. J is TRBJ2-1 and V is TRBV6-1; D is uncertain. Trimming took 5 bases from V and 0 from J, leaving 8 bases between them. CDR3 length equals 14 residues. Germline lookup yields CDR1 MNHNS and CDR2 SASEGT. This CDR3 reads CASSTTISYNEQFF. The DNA for the CDR3 is TGTGCCAGCAGTACCACTATCTCCTACAATGAGCAGTTCTTC.

The chain employs TRBV7-3 and TRBJ2-5; 8 nucleotides line up with TRBD2. After removal of 5 bases from V and 5 bases from J, the junction contained 10 bases not matched to a gene. Looked up from germline, CDR1 is SGHTA and CDR2 is FQGTGA. The CDR3 runs 15 residues. CDR3 sequence (DNA): TGTGCCAGCAGCCTTAGCGGGACCCCGGGGGAGACCCAGTACTTC. It specifies CASSLSGTPGETQYF.

The genes are TRBV5-1 and TRBJ2-3, with TRBD2 identical over 13 bases. The junction had 8 bases not matched to a gene; V was cut back by 4 bases and J by 3 bases. The CDR3 is 17 amino acids. Looked up from germline, CDR1 is SGHRS and CDR2 is YFSETQ. The CDR3 protein is CASSGLGLAGRTDTQYF. The CDR3 DNA is TGCGCCAGCAGCGGCCTGGGACTAGCGGGACGTACAGATACGCAGTATTTT.

This chain uses TRBV6-4 with TRBJ2-5; 7 bases line up with TRBD1. The CDR3 is made up of 16 amino acids. With V trimmed by 1 base and J by 0 bases, 5 bases remained unmatched. Germline loops: CDR1 MRHNA, CDR2 SNTAGT. The DNA of the CDR3 is TGTGCCAGCAGTGACTTCCATGGACAGGACCAAGAGACCCAGTACTTC. Translated, it gives CASSDFHGQDQETQYF.

This chain joins TRBV28 and TRBJ1-1; 7 bases are a match to TRBD1. CDR3 length equals 13 residues. V was clipped by 9 bases and J by 4 bases; unmatched bases: 8. The germline CDR1 and CDR2 sequences are MDHEN and SYDVKM. The CDR3 nucleotides read TGTGCCAGTACAGGGGATGGAGGCACTGAAGCTTTCTTT. It codes for CASTGDGGTEAFF. The full variable domain, rest sourced from reference TRBV28 and TRBJ1-1, is DVKVTQSSRYLVKRTGEKVFLECVQDMDHENMFWYRQDPGLGLRLIYFSYDVKMKEKGDIPEGYSVSREKKERFSLILESASTNQTSMYLCASTGDGGTEAFFGQGTRLTVV.

V and J are TRBV5-4 and TRBJ2-3; 10 bases are a match to TRBD2. Germline loops: CDR1 SGHNT, CDR2 YYREEE (reference sequence). J lost 4 bases, V lost 2 bases, and 10 bases had no gene match. The CDR3 is 17 amino acids. CDR3 sequence (DNA): TGTGCCAGCAGCTTTCTGGAGCGGGAGGGCCGAGCAGATACGCAGTATTTT. Translating gives CASSFLEREGRADTQYF.

Only one count was recorded for this clone. The chain has TRBV4-3 and TRBJ2-1; 8 positions agree with TRBD2. V lost 0 bases to trimming and J lost 13 bases; unmatched junction nucleotides: 17. The CDR3 is made up of 17 amino acids. CDR1 and CDR2 (germline): LGHNA, YSLEER. CDR3 sequence: CASSQDGRGGRLGGQFF. The CDR3 DNA reads as TGCGCCAGCAGCCAAGATGGGCGCGGGGGGAGGCTGGGAGGACAGTTCTTC.

V is TRBV15 and J is TRBJ1-3; no clear D gene. Trimming took off 5 bases at V and 3 bases at J, with 11 bases between the two ends. The CDR3 covers 14 residues. Per germline, CDR1 LNHNV and CDR2 YYDKDF (reference sequence). The CDR3 is CATSLGGNGNTIYF. CDR3 bases: TGTGCCACCAGCTTAGGAGGGAATGGAAACACCATATATTTT.

CDR3 DNA sequence: TGTGCCAGCAGCTCCGGGACTAGACGCACAGATACGCAGTATTTT. Translating it yields CASSSGTRRTDTQYF. The chain combines TRBV5-6 with TRBJ2-3; 8 bases are shared with TRBD2. J gave up 1 base and V 3 bases, and 4 bases lay outside the gene matches. CDR1 is SGHDT, CDR2 YYEEEE, per germline. This CDR3 has 15 residues.

Relative to its sample, this clone is medium-sized. This chain connects TRBV6-5 to TRBJ2-6; no definite D call. The germline V and J ends were trimmed by 0 bases and 0 bases, with 6 bases remaining between them. CDR1 MNHEY and CDR2 SVGAGI come from the germline V gene. This CDR3 is built from 16 residues. The CDR3 region has the DNA TGTGCCAGCAGTTACTCGAGTCTCTCTGGGGCCAACGTCCTGACTTTC. Its translation: CASSYSSLSGANVLTF.

On this clone: The junction differs from germline at one of its ends, possibly a read error. Other DNA sequences from this sample encode an identical CDR3 as well. V is TRBV30 and J is TRBJ2-2, with D tentatively TRBD2 (5 bases). Per the germline V gene, CDR1 is GTSNPN and CDR2 is SVGIG (reference sequence). This CDR3 has 15 amino acids. CDR3 loop: CAWSVGRTNTGELFF. CDR3 sequence (DNA): TGTGCCTGGAGTGTGGGCCGGACGAACACCGGGGAGCTGTTCTTT.

The chain recombines TRBV4-3 with TRBJ2-2; TRBD2 aligns across 7 bases. CDR1 and CDR2 from the germline V gene are LGHNA and YSLEER. After removal of 4 bases from V and 4 bases from J, the junction contained 6 bases not matched to a gene. CDR3 length: 15 residues. Here the CDR3 reads CASSLSLAATGELFF. For the CDR3, the DNA is TGCGCCAGCAGCCTCTCCCTAGCGGCCACCGGGGAGCTGTTTTTT.

V usage is TRBV7-9 and J usage is TRBJ1-1; D may be TRBD1 (6 bases). V lost 1 base, J lost 12 bases, and 15 bases lay in between. There are 13 residues in the CDR3. Per germline, CDR1 SEHNR and CDR2 FQNEAQ (reference sequence). In DNA form, the CDR3 reads TGTGCCAGCAGCTTAGTCACAGGGCGGATCACTTTCTTT. Encoded protein: CASSLVTGRITFF.

The chain couples TRBV19 to TRBJ2-7, with 12 bases identical to TRBD2. Germline V lookup: CDR1 LNHDA, CDR2 SQIVND (reference sequence). With V trimmed by 9 bases and J by 0 bases, 6 bases remained unmatched. This CDR3 has 15 amino acids. For the CDR3, the DNA is TGTGCCAGCCGGGAGACTAGCGGGAGCTCCTACGAGCAGTACTTC. Encoded protein: CASRETSGSSYEQYF.

The chain couples TRBV6-5 to TRBJ1-2; D might be TRBD1 (6 bases). Germline V gene lookup returns CDR1 MNHEY and CDR2 SVGAGI. Trimming shortened V by 5 bases and J by 2 bases, and 12 bases separated the two germline ends. The CDR3 contains 14 residues. CDR3 in amino acids: CASSAYTGNYGYTF. CDR3 coding DNA: TGTGCCAGCAGTGCCTATACAGGGAACTATGGCTACACCTTC.

This clone was seen only once. This chain uses TRBV18 with TRBJ2-5, with 10 bases fitting TRBD1. This CDR3 is built from 15 residues. The germline CDR1 and CDR2 sequences are KGHSH and LQKENI. Losses at the gene ends were 2 bases for V and 3 bases for J; bases not matched to a gene: 3. In DNA form, the CDR3 reads TGTGCCAGCTCACCAGACAGGGGGCGGAAAGAGACCCAGTACTTC. Amino acids: CASSPDRGRKETQYF. Complete variable domain (other parts from reference TRBV18 and TRBJ2-5): NAGVMQNPRHLVRRRGQEARLRCSPMKGHSHVYWYRQLPEEGLKFMVYLQKENIIDESGMPKERFSAEFPKEGPSILRIQQVVRGDSAAYFCASSPDRGRKETQYFGPGTRLLVL.